This note documents a single T cell receptor beta chain sequence. Its antigen is still unknown. Isolated RNA was reverse transcribed in full, so expressed TCRB transcripts were sequenced. Sequencing used immunoSEQ multiplex PCR; TCRdb keeps in-frame clones, though not all of them. This sample has about 53,000 clones, with approximately 60% found just once. CDR1 is SEHNR, CDR2 FQNEAQ, per germline (reference sequence). The length of the CDR3 is 17 residues. J lost 5 bases, V lost 4 bases, and 12 bases had no gene match. These data originate in a study of beta chain features in type 1 diabetes. Overall study findings and caveats: Shortening of TCRB CDR3s, moderate but significant, appeared in all four CD4+ subsets of Type 1 diabetes patients. Reduced insertions and increased deletions marked VDJ junctions in type 1 diabetes patients. Cells with high TCR expression could be over-represented when cDNA is sequenced.

The TCR was taken from a woman aged 25 to 39 with type 1 diabetes. Sequencing used stem cell memory CD4+ T cells from blood. This chain connects TRBV7-9 to TRBJ2-1; 9 nucleotides agree with TRBD1. This chain's CDR3 is CASSSMTGGLGHNEQFF. Here the CDR3 DNA reads TGTGCCAGCAGCTCAATGACAGGGGGTCTGGGACACAATGAGCAGTTCTTC.